This TCR beta chain was sequenced in a study of CD8+CD57+ T cells in acquired aplastic anemia. Study in general: Sorted CD4+ and CD8+ cells yielded DNA averaging about 2.9 ug.

Profiling that covered TCR beta VDJ and CDR3 relied on genomic DNA as its template. TCRdb re-analysed the reads in MiXCR, keeping a single row per CDR3 protein. Altogether 150,000 or so distinct CDR3 sequences are present, roughly half being singletons, with the ten largest covering approximately 12%. The authors sequenced patients whose flow cytometry had shown CD8+CD57+ cell expansion. Acquired aplastic anemia of severe grade affected all patients. Among the patients, none had received any therapy at the time of blood sampling. The CDR3 has 12 amino acids. Deletions cut 5 bases from V and 8 bases from J, with 12 bases between. Germline V gene lookup returns CDR1 LNHDA and CDR2 SQIVND (reference sequence).

The gene calls are TRBV19 and TRBJ1-2, with TRBD1 as a possible D gene (6 bases). The source of this sequence is a human donor with aplastic anemia. The specimen was sorted CD4+, CD8+, or CD8+CD57+ T cells (not recorded which) from PBMCs. CDR3: CASSPQGRGYTF. The DNA for the CDR3 is TGTGCCAGTAGTCCACAGGGTAGGGGCTACACCTTC.